A selection of T cell receptor beta chains follows, all from one sample in a study of blood T cell repertoires in COVID-19. Assay: immunoSEQ multiplex PCR; the TCRdb copy retains only in-frame clones and omits some. The sample yields approximately 110,000 clones, 70% to 90% seen once. The source material was peripheral blood. The source of these receptors is a human donor in a cohort sampled during active COVID-19. Each CDR3 is given with its conserved first and last residue. D genes are given only for firm matches. Clone size, where shown, is once, few, many, or a class for clones that have expanded.

clone_size	v_call	d_call	j_call	cdr3_nt	cdr3_aa
.	TRBV29-1	TRBD1	TRBJ1-2	TGCAGCGTTGGGACAGGGGTTAACTATGGCTACACCTTC	CSVGTGVNYGYTF
.	TRBV11-3	TRBD2	TRBJ2-5	TGTGCCAGCAGCTTAGGATTGGCCAGCGGGGGGGACGAGACCCAGTACTTC	CASSLGLASGGDETQYF
.	TRBV3-1/TRBV3-2	.	TRBJ1-2	TGTGCCAGCAGCCAAGAAACGACAGGACGACCTGGCTACACCTTC	CASSQETTGRPGYTF
.	TRBV5-1	.	TRBJ1-1	TGCGCCAGCAGCCCCTTAGGGGCCTATGACACTGAAGCTTTCTTT	CASSPLGAYDTEAFF
.	TRBV7-9	.	TRBJ1-1	TGTGCCAGCAGCTTAGACCCAGGGCCTGAAGCTTTCTTT	CASSLDPGPEAFF
once	TRBV10-3	TRBD2	TRBJ2-1	TGTGCCATCAGTGGTAGCGGGAGAGGGTTAGGTGAGCAGTTCTTC	CAISGSGRGLGEQFF
.	TRBV19	TRBD2	TRBJ2-3	TGTGCCAGTAGTATTGGGCTAGCGGGGGGCCGGGATACGCAGTATTTT	CASSIGLAGGRDTQYF
.	TRBV6-4	.	TRBJ1-3	TGTGCCAGCCACGGGAACACCATATATTTT	CASHGNTIYF
.	TRBV18	.	TRBJ2-2	TGTGCCAGCTCACCCTGGCAAGCGAACACCGGGGAGCTGTTTTTT	CASSPWQANTGELFF
.	TRBV10-3	.	TRBJ2-4	TGTGCCACCGTGGACTCGGCTGCGGGCATTCAGTACTTC	CATVDSAAGIQYF
.	TRBV9	TRBD2	TRBJ2-2	TGTGCCAGCAGTCCCGGGACTAGCGGGGGGGCCGGGGAGCTGTTTTTT	CASSPGTSGGAGELFF
.	TRBV7-3	TRBD1	TRBJ2-1	TGTGCCAGCAGCTCAGAGGCTGGTGGACAGGGTCTCAATGAGCAGTTCTTC	CASSSEAGGQGLNEQFF
.	TRBV7-3	.	TRBJ1-3	TGTGCCAGCAGCTTAAATCCGGGTGACACCATATATTTT	CASSLNPGDTIYF
few	TRBV7-2	.	TRBJ2-2	TGTGCCAGCAGCTTAGTGAGTCGACAGCTCGGGTCAACCGGGGAGCTGTTTTTT	CASSLVSRQLGSTGELFF
.	TRBV3-1/TRBV3-2	TRBD2	TRBJ2-1	TGTGCCAGCAGCCAACGCGGGAGGGCCCGTAATGAGCAGTTCTTC	CASSQRGRARNEQFF
.	TRBV7-2	TRBD2	TRBJ2-7	TGTGCCAGCAGCTTAGTGGCTAGCGGGAGTGGGGGCTCCTACGAGCAGTACTTC	CASSLVASGSGGSYEQYF
once	TRBV11-2	TRBD2	TRBJ2-7	TGTGCCAGCAGCTTTATGATCGGGGGGGCTGGGGAGCAGTACTTC	CASSFMIGGAGEQYF
.	TRBV28	TRBD1	TRBJ2-7	TGTGCCAGCAGGACCGGGACAGGGGCCTACGAGCAGTACTTC	CASRTGTGAYEQYF
.	TRBV4-2	TRBD2	TRBJ2-7	TGTGCCAGCAGCCAAGCCGCGACTAGCGGGAGTCCCTACGAGCAGTACTTC	CASSQAATSGSPYEQYF
few	TRBV6-6	.	TRBJ1-1	TGTGCCAGCGCCCTGGTAGGAGGGAACACTGAAGCTTTCTTT	CASALVGGNTEAFF
.	TRBV12-3/TRBV12-4	.	TRBJ1-2	TGTGCCAGCAGTTACAGGCCCCATGGCTACACCTTC	CASSYRPHGYTF
.	TRBV7-3	.	TRBJ2-5	TGTGCCAGCAGCCCCTCGGGCAGGGTTTTAGAGACCCAGTACTTC	CASSPSGRVLETQYF
.	TRBV6-5	TRBD2	TRBJ2-7	TGTGCCAGCAGTTTAGCGGGGGTCGCCTACGAGCAGTACTTC	CASSLAGVAYEQYF
.	TRBV19	.	TRBJ2-1	TGTGCCAGTAGTATAGACCTCCGGTTGCAGTTCTTC	CASSIDLRLQFF
.	TRBV3-1/TRBV3-2	TRBD2	TRBJ2-7	TGTGCCAGCAGCCCCGGGACTAGCGGGGGGTTCAACGAGCAGTACTTC	CASSPGTSGGFNEQYF
.	TRBV5-4	.	TRBJ2-5	TGTGCCAGCAGCCCCGAGGCAGGGGTAAAAAGGAAGACCCAGTACTTC	CASSPEAGVKRKTQYF
.	TRBV24-1	TRBD1	TRBJ2-2	TGTGCCACCAGTAGCAGGACAGGGGGGATCCGGGAGCTGTTTTTT	CATSSRTGGIRELFF
.	TRBV3-1/TRBV3-2	.	TRBJ1-2	TGTGCCAGCAGCCAAGTTACGGGGGACAACTATGGCTACACCTTC	CASSQVTGDNYGYTF
.	TRBV5-1	.	TRBJ2-3	TGCGCCAGCAGCTTGACAACCGGGAGCACAGATACGCAGTATTTT	CASSLTTGSTDTQYF
.	TRBV5-1	.	TRBJ2-5	TGCGCCAGCAGCTCCCAGGGAGAGACCCAGTACTTC	CASSSQGETQYF
.	TRBV6-6	TRBD1	TRBJ1-5	TGTGCCAGCAGTTCCCCGACAGGGAAGGATCAGCCCCAGCATTTT	CASSSPTGKDQPQHF
.	TRBV18	.	TRBJ2-7	TGTGCCAGCTCACCACCGTCGTGGCGGTCGAGCTCCTACGAGCAGTACTTC	CASSPPSWRSSSYEQYF
.	TRBV9	.	TRBJ1-1	TGTGCCAGCAGCCCCCCCTCGAACACTGAAGCTTTCTTT	CASSPPSNTEAFF
.	TRBV7-2	TRBD1	TRBJ2-7	TGTGCCAGCAGCTTGGGACAGGGGATGGGCGAGCAGTACTTC	CASSLGQGMGEQYF
.	TRBV4-2	TRBD1	TRBJ1-4	TGTGCCAGCAGCCAACCGATCGGACAGGGGACTGCAACTAATGAAAAACTGTTTTTT	CASSQPIGQGTATNEKLFF
.	TRBV7-9	TRBD1	TRBJ1-2	TGTGCCAGCAGCTACCGGACAGGTGATAACTATGGCTACACCTTC	CASSYRTGDNYGYTF
.	TRBV3-1/TRBV3-2	.	TRBJ1-2	TGTGCCAGCAGCCAAGGGCTGGTACCTTCCTACACCTTC	CASSQGLVPSYTF
.	TRBV18	.	TRBJ1-5	TGTGCCAGCTCATCAGTTAGCAATCAGCCCCAGCATTTT	CASSSVSNQPQHF
.	TRBV5-1	.	TRBJ2-6	TGCGCCAGCAGCTTGGACCCGGCTGGGGCCAACGTCCTGACTTTC	CASSLDPAGANVLTF
once	TRBV15	.	TRBJ1-2	TGTGCCACCAGCAGAGATGCGCTGATTGGCTACACCTTC	CATSRDALIGYTF
.	TRBV7-6	TRBD2	TRBJ2-3	TGTGCCAGCAGCCCCCTTTCGGCCAGCGGGGGGGCCACCGATACGCAGTATTTT	CASSPLSASGGATDTQYF
.	TRBV5-6	TRBD1	TRBJ1-6	TGTGCCAGCAGCATTGGACAGGAAAATTCACCCCTCCACTTT	CASSIGQENSPLHF
.	TRBV2	TRBD1	TRBJ2-7	TGTGCCAGCCGGGACAGGGGGCTTTCTAACGAGCAGTACTTC	CASRDRGLSNEQYF
.	TRBV4-2	.	TRBJ1-4	TGTGCCAGCAGCCAAGGATGGGGGGGCCTTGCAACTAATGAAAAACTGTTTTTT	CASSQGWGGLATNEKLFF
once	TRBV11-3	.	TRBJ2-2	TGTGCCAGCAGCTTGCGCTACACCGGGGAGCTGTTTTTT	CASSLRYTGELFF
.	TRBV2	.	TRBJ1-1	TGTGCCAGCAGTAGTGACAGGAGGAACACTGAAGCTTTCTTT	CASSSDRRNTEAFF
few	TRBV5-1	TRBD1	TRBJ1-4	TGCGCCAGCAGCATAAATTCACAGGGGGCCCTACGACGGGGTAATGAAAAACTGTTTTTT	CASSINSQGALRRGNEKLFF
.	TRBV24-1	.	TRBJ2-3	TGTGCCACCGCGGCGGGCCTAGCAGCTAGCACAGATACGCAGTATTTT	CATAAGLAASTDTQYF
.	TRBV2	TRBD1	TRBJ1-2	TGTGCCAGCAGTGAACTTGCAGGGGGCCTTGGCTACACCTTC	CASSELAGGLGYTF
.	TRBV7-9	.	TRBJ2-1	TGTGCCAGCGTCCCGGGTTTAAACTACAATGAGCAGTTCTTC	CASVPGLNYNEQFF
.	TRBV18	.	TRBJ2-3	TGTGCCAGCTCACCAGGCGGGCCCGACACAGATACGCAGTATTTT	CASSPGGPDTDTQYF
.	TRBV12-3/TRBV12-4	.	TRBJ1-5	TGTGCCAGCACGGAGGGAAGCAATCAGCCCCAGCATTTT	CASTEGSNQPQHF
.	TRBV7-2	.	TRBJ2-3	TGTGCCAGCAGCTTACTCGGGACAATCACAGATACGCAGTATTTT	CASSLLGTITDTQYF